Listed below are T cell receptor beta chains from one sample, sequenced in a study of cytomegalovirus exposure and HLA in healthy donors. Here immunoSEQ multiplex PCR was the method, and the copy in TCRdb shows in-frame clones only, minus some. The data hold 150,000 to 200,000 clones, with 70% to 80% observed a single time. What was sequenced was PBMCs. These receptor sequences come from a man aged 45-65 years in good health and CMV-seropositive. CDR3s include the opening cysteine and the closing phenylalanine or tryptophan. A D gene is named only where the DNA matches it firmly. Clone size appears in some rows only: once, few, many, or a class for an expanded clone.

>TRBV4-2|-|TRBJ2-3|-
TGTGCCAGCAGCCAGGACTCTCGATCTGAGGATACGCAGTATTTT
CASSQDSRSEDTQYF
>TRBV28|-|TRBJ1-6|-
TGTGCCAGCTCCCTCTCCTTGACGGGGTCACCCCTCCACTTT
CASSLSLTGSPLHF
>TRBV4-3|-|TRBJ2-7|TRBD1
TGCGCCAGCAGCCAACTCCTCATTCCCGGGACAGGGGGTACCTACGAGCAGTACTTC
CASSQLLIPGTGGTYEQYF
>TRBV5-4|-|TRBJ2-1|TRBD2
TGTGCCAGCAGCTTGGGTTCACTAGCGCGATCGTACAATGAGCAGTTCTTC
CASSLGSLARSYNEQFF
>TRBV5-5|-|TRBJ1-1|-
TGTGCCAGCAGCTTTACTACGAACACTGAAGCTTTCTTT
CASSFTTNTEAFF
>TRBV5-1|-|TRBJ2-3|-
TGCGCCAGCAGCTTGGTGAGGGTCACAGATACGCAGTATTTT
CASSLVRVTDTQYF
>TRBV13|once|TRBJ2-3|-
TGTGCCAGCGACGTTGGTCGATGGGGAGGCGCAGATACGCAGTATTTT
CASDVGRWGGADTQYF
>TRBV9|-|TRBJ2-5|-
TGTGCCAGCAGCCCGCTCTCCAGGAAAGAGACCCAGTACTTC
CASSPLSRKETQYF
>TRBV2|-|TRBJ2-7|-
TGTGCCAGCACTATCCGGGCAGGGGTCGCCTACGAGCAGTACTTC
CASTIRAGVAYEQYF
>TRBV9|-|TRBJ2-1|-
TGTGCCAGCAGCGTAGGAGGAGAAGCGGGTACCCCCTACAATGAGCAGTTCTTC
CASSVGGEAGTPYNEQFF
>TRBV4-3|-|TRBJ2-1|-
TGCGCCAGCAGCCAAGAAAGGGGTAGCGGCGAATTCTCCTACAATGAGCAGTTCTTC
CASSQERGSGEFSYNEQFF
>TRBV7-2|-|TRBJ2-1|-
TGTGCCAGCAGCCGCACAGCGACAGGAGCCTTGAACAATGAGCAGTTCTTC
CASSRTATGALNNEQFF
>TRBV5-1|once|TRBJ2-7|-
TGCGCCAGCAGCTTGATCCGGGGATACGAGCAGTACTTC
CASSLIRGYEQYF
>TRBV6-5|-|TRBJ2-7|-
TGTGCCAGCAGTTTGGGTCGACAAGGTGCCTACGAGCAGTACTTC
CASSLGRQGAYEQYF
>TRBV9|-|TRBJ2-7|TRBD2
TGTGCCAGCAGCACCGGACTAGCGGGAGACTACGAGCAGTACTTC
CASSTGLAGDYEQYF
>TRBV13|few|TRBJ2-2|-
TGTGCCAGCAGCTTAGAGGCAGGGGTCGGCGGGGAGCTGTTTTTT
CASSLEAGVGGELFF
>TRBV7-9|-|TRBJ1-2|-
TGTGCCAGCAGCTTACCGGGGTATGGCTACACCTTC
CASSLPGYGYTF
>TRBV7-9|-|TRBJ1-6|-
TGTGCCAGCAGCCCGCGGTCGCCGAATTCACCCCTCCACTTT
CASSPRSPNSPLHF
>TRBV6-5|-|TRBJ2-2|-
TGTGCCAGCCAGGGCAGGGTCTTCACCGGGGAGCTGTTTTTT
CASQGRVFTGELFF
>TRBV19|-|TRBJ1-2|TRBD1
TGTGCCAGTAGTGTGGCCCGACAGGGGCCGTATGGCTACACCTTC
CASSVARQGPYGYTF
>TRBV5-4|-|TRBJ2-7|-
TGTGCCAGCAGCAAAGACAACACGGGGTCGGGCTACGAGCAGTACTTC
CASSKDNTGSGYEQYF
>TRBV7-9|-|TRBJ2-1|-
TGTGCCAGCGTATACACCAATGAGCAGTTCTTC
CASVYTNEQFF
>TRBV6-4|-|TRBJ2-7|TRBD2
TGTGCCAGCAGTGAGGCTAGCGGGGGAAACTACGAGCAGTACTTC
CASSEASGGNYEQYF
>TRBV29-1|-|TRBJ1-1|-
TGCAGCGTTGGTGGGGAGTTCCCCGTCATGAACACTGAAGCTTTCTTT
CSVGGEFPVMNTEAFF
>TRBV7-9|once|TRBJ1-1|TRBD1
TGTGCCAGCAGCTTGGGGACAGGGATCCACACTGAAGCTTTCTTT
CASSLGTGIHTEAFF
>TRBV28|-|TRBJ1-5|-
TGTGCCAGCAGCGCGCGGGGGGATAGCAATCAGCCCCAGCATTTT
CASSARGDSNQPQHF
>TRBV6-5|-|TRBJ2-5|-
TGTGCCAGCAGTTGGTTGGGGCGGACCCAAGAGACCCAGTACTTC
CASSWLGRTQETQYF
>TRBV19|-|TRBJ1-3|TRBD1
TGTGCCAGTAGTCGACAGGGGTCCCTCTCTGGAAACACCATATATTTT
CASSRQGSLSGNTIYF
>TRBV5-5|-|TRBJ1-1|-
TGTGCCAGCAGCTTGGTTGCCGGGTACACTGAAGCTTTCTTT
CASSLVAGYTEAFF
>TRBV15|few|TRBJ1-1|TRBD1
TGTGCCACCAGCCCCCGGGGGCAGGGGGGAATGAACACTGAAGCTTTCTTT
CATSPRGQGGMNTEAFF
>TRBV7-2|once|TRBJ2-5|TRBD2
TGTGCCAGCAGCTTAGGGGGGGGAGAGACCCAGTACTTC
CASSLGGGETQYF
>TRBV7-2|-|TRBJ1-1|TRBD1
TGTGCCAGCAGCTTAGAGTGGACAGGGGGCACTGAAGCTTTCTTT
CASSLEWTGGTEAFF
>TRBV5-6|few|TRBJ1-2|-
TGTGCCAGCAGCCTCGGAGTAATCGGCTACACCTTC
CASSLGVIGYTF
>TRBV7-6|-|TRBJ1-4|TRBD1
TGTGCCAGCAGCTCCTGGGGGACAGGGGAAAAACTGTTTTTT
CASSSWGTGEKLFF
>TRBV19|-|TRBJ2-1|-
TGTGCCAGTAGTGGGGTGACACTGGGGGGAGGTACTGAGCAGTTCTTC
CASSGVTLGGGTEQFF
>TRBV11-3|once|TRBJ2-7|-
TGTGCCAGCAGCGATACATCCTACGAGCAGTACTTC
CASSDTSYEQYF
>TRBV6-5|-|TRBJ2-5|TRBD1
TGTGCCAGCAGTTACGGGACAGCCCAAGAGACCCAGTACTTC
CASSYGTAQETQYF
>TRBV7-9|-|TRBJ2-7|-
TGTGCCAGCAGCTTATTGTCTCTCGGGTCCGGTTACGAGCAGTACTTC
CASSLLSLGSGYEQYF
>TRBV5-4|-|TRBJ2-1|TRBD1
TGTGCCAGCAGCTTGACCCCACAGGGGGCCCGCAATGAGCAGTTCTTC
CASSLTPQGARNEQFF
>TRBV28|-|TRBJ2-5|-
TGTGCCAGCAGAGGTCCAGGGGAGACCCAGTACTTC
CASRGPGETQYF
>TRBV4-3|-|TRBJ1-5|-
TGCGCCAGCAGCCAAGATGTGGGCAGGGGCAATCAGCCCCAGCATTTT
CASSQDVGRGNQPQHF
>TRBV6-6|-|TRBJ2-7|-
TGTGCCAGCAGTTACGTGGCACACGAGCAGTACTTC
CASSYVAHEQYF
>TRBV7-9|-|TRBJ1-2|-
TGTGCCAGCAGCTTAGTAGGCAGCGGGTTGCGACGGTATGGCTACACCTTC
CASSLVGSGLRRYGYTF
>TRBV5-4|once|TRBJ1-2|TRBD1
TGTGCCAGCAGGATAACAGGGGGCGATTCAAACTTC
CASRITGGDSNF
>TRBV9|-|TRBJ2-3|TRBD2
TGTGCCAGCAGCACCCGGACTAGCGGGGGGGGAGATACGCAGTATTTT
CASSTRTSGGGDTQYF
>TRBV27|-|TRBJ1-6|-
TGTGCCAGCAGTTTTAGGACAGATTCTTCACCCCTCCACTTT
CASSFRTDSSPLHF